One sample yielded the 18 T cell receptor beta chains listed below, sequenced in a study of T-cell memory formation after mild COVID-19. MiXCR, applied by TCRdb to the 5' RACE reads, yields one record per CDR3 protein. The sample shows approximately 400,000 distinct CDR3 sequences, 18% of them seen only once. Sequenced: PBMCs or a T cell subset sorted from them (not recorded which). Receptor source: a man aged 18 to 35 who had mild COVID-19 (a few samples of this study predate the infection). Cell type and time point are not known.

The chain combines TRBV6-1 with TRBJ1-5, with TRBD1 identical over 7 bases. Trimming cost V 6 bases and J 5 bases; bases outside gene matches: 13. CDR3 size: 16 residues. Germline V lookup: CDR1 MNHNS, CDR2 SASEGT. The DNA of the CDR3 is TGTGCCAGCAGAGATATAAACAGGGGTAGACATCAGCCCCAGCATTTT. Translating it yields CASRDINRGRHQPQHF.

This clonotype was seen repeatedly, ten times or more. The chain carries TRBV5-1 and TRBJ2-7; 7 positions match TRBD1. Per germline, CDR1 SGHRS and CDR2 YFSETQ. The CDR3 covers 13 residues. V was clipped by 5 bases and J by 7 bases; unmatched bases: 9. The CDR3 DNA reads TGCGCCAGCAGATTCGGGACAGACGGGGAGCAGTACTTC. It specifies CASRFGTDGEQYF.

The rearrangement links TRBV4-3 to TRBJ1-4, with D maybe TRBD1 (6 bases). The CDR3 extends over 15 amino acids. The germline V gene has CDR1 LGHNA and CDR2 YSLEER. V dropped 1 base and J dropped 6 bases, with 12 bases sitting between them. The CDR3 is CASSQVGTSDEKLFF. The CDR3, as DNA: TGCGCCAGCAGCCAAGTCGGGACATCGGATGAAAAACTGTTTTTT.

The table lists this clonotype with a few counts. The rearrangement uses TRBV29-1 and TRBJ2-5; D remains unclear. Per the germline V gene, CDR1 is SQVTM and CDR2 is ANQGSEA. Trimming left V 7 bases short and J 9 bases short, with 15 bases between. The CDR3 length is 11 residues. Here the CDR3 reads CSGLGDDAQYF. The CDR3 DNA is TGCAGCGGACTGGGCGATGACGCCCAGTACTTC.

This clonotype was recorded at least ten times. J is TRBJ1-6 and V is TRBV7-2; TRBD1 might be the D (5 bases). Germline-derived CDR1 and CDR2 are SGHTA and FQGNSA. This CDR3 comprises 14 residues. With 5 bases removed from V and 6 bases from J, the gap between germline ends came to 11 bases. This CDR3 reads CASSRSGPNSPLHF. As DNA, the CDR3 is TGTGCCAGCAGCCGGTCGGGGCCTAATTCACCCCTCCACTTT.

This clonotype showed up just a few times. The chain employs TRBV6-5 and TRBJ1-1, with no clear D. Trimming removed 2 bases at V and 3 bases at J, with 7 bases between. Germline-derived CDR1 and CDR2 are MNHEY and SVGAGI. This CDR3 is 13 amino acids long. CDR3: CASSYGWDTEAFF. CDR3 nucleotides: TGTGCCAGCAGTTACGGTTGGGACACTGAAGCTTTCTTT.

The J gene is TRBJ1-6, the V gene TRBV3-1; D ambiguous. Per the germline V gene, CDR1 is LGHDT and CDR2 is YNNKEL (reference sequence). This CDR3 comprises 17 residues. V was pared by 0 bases and J by 1 base, with 10 bases between. The CDR3 DNA reads as TGTGCCAGCAGCCAAGAAGTCATGGGGTCCTATAATTCACCCCTCCACTTT. It yields the protein CASSQEVMGSYNSPLHF.

About this clonotype itself: Germline is not matched at one junction end, which may reflect a read error. Here the CDR3 DNA reads TGTGACATCGCGGAGGGCACTGGGGCCAACGTCCTGACTTTC. Amino acid sequence: CDIAEGTGANVLTF. This chain connects TRBV10-3 to TRBJ2-6; the D gene is possibly TRBD2 (6 bases). The CDR3 has 14 residues. Germline V CDR1 and CDR2: ENHRY, SYGVKD.

CDR3: CASSHRDRGVGYTF. The CDR3, as DNA: TGTGCCAGCTCCCACCGGGACAGGGGGGTTGGCTACACCTTC. The chain joins TRBV12-3 or TRBV12-4 to TRBJ1-2; 11 positions match TRBD1. There are 14 residues in the CDR3. V lost 8 bases to trimming and J lost 7 bases; unmatched junction nucleotides: 9.

This clonotype was seen only a few times. The chain uses TRBV25-1 and TRBJ1-4, with no clear D. Germline CDR1 is MGHDK and CDR2 is SYGVNS. This CDR3 comprises 12 residues. Trimming removed 7 bases from V and 5 bases from J, with 8 bases in between. The CDR3 DNA follows: TGTGCCAGCAACACAAGGAATGAAAAACTGTTTTTT. Its protein is CASNTRNEKLFF.

This chain links TRBV9 with TRBJ1-2; D is unresolved. The CDR3 has 16 amino acids. The V gene lost 2 bases and the J gene lost 6 bases, with 20 bases spanning the gap. Germline CDR1 SGDLS, CDR2 YYNGEE. The CDR3: CASSVRKTPTVDGYTF. The DNA of the CDR3 is TGTGCCAGCAGCGTCAGAAAGACCCCGACGGTGGATGGCTACACCTTC. Full variable domain (remainder filled in from reference TRBV9 and TRBJ1-2): DSGVTQTPKHLITATGQRVTLRCSPRSGDLSVYWYQQSLDQGLQFLIQYYNGEERAKGNILERFSAQQFPDLHSELNLSSLELGDSALYFCASSVRKTPTVDGYTFGSGTRLTVV.

The chain recombines TRBV7-8 with TRBJ2-7, with TRBD2 matching 7 bases. The CDR3 extends over 14 amino acids. In germline, CDR1 is SGHVS, CDR2 FQNEAQ. The ends lost 6 bases at V and 2 bases at J; junction bases unmatched: 7. The CDR3 DNA reads as TGTGCCAGCAGGATCGGGACTAACACCTACGAGCAGTACTTC. This translates into CASRIGTNTYEQYF.

The rearrangement links TRBV5-6 to TRBJ2-7; TRBD2 is a possible D gene (5 bases). The CDR3 runs to 13 residues. V lost 4 bases to trimming and J lost 4 bases, with 12 bases between them. Germline V gives CDR1 SGHDT, CDR2 YYEEEE. The DNA of the CDR3 is TGTGCCAGCAGCCGAGTTGAGGGATACGAGCAGTACGTC. The encoded protein is CASSRVEGYEQYV.

This clonotype was counted between two and nine times. This rearrangement joins TRBV11-2 to TRBJ2-1; 10 bases fit TRBD1. Germline CDR1 is SGHAT and CDR2 is FQNNGV. The CDR3 loop spans 14 amino acids. V was clipped by 3 bases and J by 7 bases; unmatched bases: 3. CDR3: CASSLGQGRNEQFF. DNA for the CDR3: TGTGCCAGCAGCTTGGGACAGGGGAGGAATGAGCAGTTCTTC. Using reference TRBV11-2 and TRBJ2-1 for the parts outside the CDR3, the full variable domain is EAGVAQSPRYKIIEKRQSVAFWCNPISGHATLYWYQQILGQGPKLLIQFQNNGVVDDSQLPKDRFSAERLKGVDSTLKIQPAKLEDSAVYLCASSLGQGRNEQFFGPGTRLTVL.

This clonotype was counted only a few times. The V and J genes are TRBV20-1 and TRBJ2-7; TRBD1 is a possible D gene (6 bases). Germline V lookup: CDR1 DFQATT, CDR2 SNEGSKA (reference sequence). V lost 5 bases, J lost 0 bases, and 20 bases lay in between. CDR3 length: 16 residues. This CDR3 reads CSAARLRTETSYEQYV. CDR3 coding DNA: TGCAGTGCTGCCCGCCTGAGGACAGAAACCTCCTACGAGCAGTACGTC.

The chain uses TRBV7-2 and TRBJ1-1; TRBD1 might be the D (6 bases). Trimming removed 4 bases from V and 3 bases from J, with 12 bases in between. Germline V gene sequence: CDR1 SGHTA, CDR2 FQGNSA. This CDR3 is built from 14 residues. The CDR3 spells CASSSQGMDTEAFF. CDR3 sequence (DNA): TGTGCCAGCAGCTCACAGGGAATGGACACTGAAGCTTTCTTT. The full variable domain, completed using reference TRBV7-2 and TRBJ1-1, is GAGVSQSPSNKVTEKGKDVELRCDPISGHTALYWYRQSLGQGLEFLIYFQGNSAPDKSGLPSDRFSAERTGGSVSTLTIQRTQQEDSAVYLCASSSQGMDTEAFFGQGTRLTVV.

This clonotype was seen more than once but under ten times. The chain employs TRBV5-4 and TRBJ1-1; D unclear. V lost 6 bases and J 4 bases, leaving 13 bases between the germline ends. The CDR3 is 13 residues long. Germline lookup yields CDR1 SGHNT and CDR2 YYREEE (reference sequence). CDR3 coding DNA: TGTGCCAGCACCGAGACACCTATCACTGAAGCTTTCTTT. This gives the protein CASTETPITEAFF.

Only a few counts were recorded for this clonotype. The chain carries TRBV19 and TRBJ1-1; D not resolved. With 9 bases removed from V and 2 bases from J, the gap between germline ends came to 22 bases. CDR1 LNHDA and CDR2 SQIVND come from the germline V gene (reference sequence). The CDR3 has 16 residues. The CDR3 reads CASRPEGRRTNTEAFF. The CDR3 coding sequence is TGTGCCAGCCGTCCCGAGGGCAGGAGAACCAACACTGAAGCTTTCTTT. The full variable domain, with the rest looked up from reference TRBV19 and TRBJ1-1, is DGGITQSPKYLFRKEGQNVTLSCEQNLNHDAMYWYRQDPGQGLRLIYYSQIVNDFQKGDIAEGYSVSREKKESFPLTVTSAQKNPTAFYLCASRPEGRRTNTEAFFGQGTRLTVV.